The 27 T cell receptor beta chains below all came from one sample that was sequenced in a study of response to subunit inactivated influenza vaccine. Using its own MiXCR run on the RT-PCR reads, TCRdb lists one record per CDR3 protein. This sample has around 540,000 distinct CDR3 sequences; approximately 10% occur once, and the top ten carry more than 8.5%. This sample comprised PBMCs from blood, obtained on the day of vaccination. Receptors originate from a man aged 50 or older who received an inactivated influenza vaccine.

The V gene is TRBV6-5, the J gene TRBJ2-5; D call uncertain. Germline V gene lookup returns CDR1 MNHEY and CDR2 SVGAGI. The CDR3 consists of 13 residues. Trimming cost V 0 bases and J 3 bases, with 5 bases left between them. This CDR3 is CASSYSLEETQYF. The CDR3 coding sequence is TGTGCCAGCAGTTACTCCCTTGAAGAGACCCAGTACTTC.

This clonotype appeared many times. V is TRBV12-3 or TRBV12-4 and J is TRBJ2-3, with a possible D match to TRBD2 (6 bases). V shed 3 bases and J shed 4 bases, with 11 bases lying between them. The CDR3 has 14 residues. CDR3 protein: CASSLRAGSDTQYF. In DNA form, the CDR3 reads TGTGCCAGCAGTTTGAGAGCGGGTTCAGATACGCAGTATTTT.

This clonotype was detected a few times. The chain is built from TRBV28 and TRBJ1-1; possibly TRBD1 for D (6 bases). The CDR3 loop spans 15 amino acids. V dropped 4 bases and J dropped 1 base, with 13 bases sitting between them. Germline values: CDR1 MDHEN, CDR2 SYDVKM. The CDR3 loop reads CASSSIQGGNTEAFF. The CDR3 nucleotides are TGTGCCAGCAGTTCCATACAGGGTGGGAACACTGAAGCTTTCTTT.

This clonotype was seen repeatedly, ten times or more. The rearrangement joins TRBV5-1 to TRBJ2-7; D tentatively fits TRBD1 or TRBD2 (6 bases each). This CDR3 is 16 amino acids long. V was clipped by 5 bases and J by 4 bases, with 22 bases between them. In germline, CDR1 is SGHRS, CDR2 YFSETQ. In DNA form, the CDR3 reads TGCGCCAGCAGAACGATCAAGGGGGGCGAATGGTACGAGCAGTACTTC. It yields the protein CASRTIKGGEWYEQYF.

V gene TRBV20-1 combines with J gene TRBJ1-1, with 7 bases identical to TRBD1. The CDR3 consists of 13 residues. Germline V gives CDR1 DFQATT, CDR2 SNEGSKA (reference sequence). With 6 bases clipped from V and 3 bases from J, the junction kept 7 bases outside the gene matches. The CDR3 DNA reads TGCAGTGCCAGGAGGGGGCGGGACACTGAAGCTTTCTTT. This codes for CSARRGRDTEAFF.

This CDR3 reads CASSLEGGRGQVTQYF. The CDR3 nucleotides are TGTGCCAGCAGCTTAGAAGGGGGCAGGGGGCAGGTGACCCAGTACTTC. V and J are TRBV7-2 and TRBJ2-5; 8 bases line up with TRBD1. With 1 base clipped from V and 7 bases from J, the junction kept 11 bases outside the gene matches. Per the germline V gene, CDR1 is SGHTA and CDR2 is FQGNSA. The CDR3 extends over 16 amino acids.

This clonotype has a handful of counts. V usage is TRBV12-3 or TRBV12-4 and J usage is TRBJ2-4, with 7 positions matching TRBD1. This CDR3 contains 15 residues. V lost 3 bases and J lost 2; bases outside the gene matches: 4. CDR3 in DNA: TGTGCCAGCAGTTTGGCGACAGGGACCAAAAACATTCAGTACTTC. It codes for CASSLATGTKNIQYF.

The V and J genes are TRBV4-3 and TRBJ1-2; the D is unclear. The germline V gene encodes CDR1 LGHNA and CDR2 YSLEER. V was trimmed by 0 bases and J by 8 bases, leaving 16 bases between them. The CDR3 length is 15 residues. CDR3 DNA: TGCGCCAGCAGCCAAGAAACACGTTCCATGGGGGGCTACACCTTC. It is translated as CASSQETRSMGGYTF.

This clonotype was picked up many times. The V and J genes are TRBV20-1 and TRBJ2-5, with D hard to call. Germline CDR1 is DFQATT and CDR2 is SNEGSKA (reference sequence). V lost 2 bases and J 4 bases, leaving 5 bases between the germline ends. The CDR3 has 11 amino acids. The CDR3 protein is CSARKGETQYF. The CDR3 nucleotides read TGCAGTGCTAGAAAGGGAGAGACCCAGTACTTC.

This clonotype was recorded at least ten times. The genes are TRBV29-1 and TRBJ2-2; TRBD2 is a possible D gene (5 bases). V gave up 6 bases and J gave up 0 bases, with 11 bases separating them. The CDR3 totals 14 residues. In germline, CDR1 is SQVTM, CDR2 ANQGSEA. CDR3 DNA: TGCAGCGTCCTCGGAGGCGCGAACACCGGGGAGCTGTTTTTT. Amino acids: CSVLGGANTGELFF.

The chain recombines TRBV6-1 with TRBJ1-6; 8 bases fit TRBD1. V lost 8 bases to trimming and J lost 8 bases; unmatched junction nucleotides: 8. Per the germline V gene, CDR1 is MNHNS and CDR2 is SASEGT. The CDR3 has 14 residues. The CDR3 loop reads CASGGTGGDSPLHF. DNA of the CDR3: TGTGCCAGCGGAGGGACAGGCGGGGATTCACCCCTCCACTTT.

This chain connects TRBV7-9 to TRBJ2-2; D is perhaps TRBD2 (5 bases). V lost 11 bases, J lost 2 bases, and 12 bases lay in between. CDR1 and CDR2 from the germline V gene are SEHNR and FQNEAQ (reference sequence). This CDR3 region has 13 residues. CDR3: CAGRTVNTGELFF. As DNA, the CDR3 is TGTGCCGGACGGACTGTCAACACCGGGGAGCTGTTTTTT. Full variable domain (remainder filled in from reference TRBV7-9 and TRBJ2-2): DTGVSQNPRHKITKRGQNVTFRCDPISEHNRLYWYRQTLGQGPEFLTYFQNEAQLEKSRLLSDRFSAERPKGSFSTLEIQRTEQGDSAMYLCAGRTVNTGELFFGEGSRLTVL.

This clonotype was seen at least ten times. This sequence joins TRBV29-1 and TRBJ2-7; D gene unclear. V was cut by 5 bases and J by 5 bases, with 7 bases left in between. The CDR3 sequence is 10 residues long. Looked up from germline, CDR1 is SQVTM and CDR2 is ANQGSEA. This CDR3 is CSVRVNEQYF. CDR3 nucleotide sequence: TGCAGCGTTAGGGTAAACGAGCAGTACTTC.

This clonotype was found a few times. The chain carries TRBV20-1 and TRBJ1-2, with a weak D call TRBD1 (6 bases). The V end was cut by 6 bases, the J end by 2 bases, with 13 bases between. The CDR3 runs to 13 residues. In germline, CDR1 is DFQATT, CDR2 SNEGSKA (reference sequence). The CDR3 loop reads CSALTGYNYGYTF. CDR3 DNA sequence: TGCAGTGCCTTGACAGGTTACAACTATGGCTACACCTTC.

This clonotype was detected a few times. The chain is built from TRBV9 and TRBJ1-6, with D tentatively TRBD1 (5 bases). Germline V lookup: CDR1 SGDLS, CDR2 YYNGEE. Trimming shortened V by 6 bases and J by 8 bases, and 12 bases separated the two germline ends. This CDR3 has 13 residues. The CDR3 here is CASNLDSYSPLHF. The CDR3 DNA follows: TGTGCCAGCAACCTTGACAGCTATTCACCCCTCCACTTT.

This clonotype was recorded a few times. The chain joins TRBV29-1 to TRBJ2-5, with D unclear. The CDR3 sequence is 12 residues long. Germline V gene data show CDR1 as SQVTM and CDR2 as ANQGSEA. V lost 6 bases, J lost 5 bases, and 13 bases lay in between. The CDR3 coding sequence is TGCAGCGTCGAAAGAAAGACTGAGACCCAGTACTTC. It codes for CSVERKTETQYF. The variable domain in full, completed from reference TRBV29-1 and TRBJ2-5, reads SAVISQKPSRDICQRGTSLTIQCQVDSQVTMMFWYRQQPGQSLTLIATANQGSEATYESGFVIDKFPISRPNLTFSTLTVSNMSPEDSSIYLCSVERKTETQYFGPGTRLLVL.

This clonotype has a count of ten or more. V and J are TRBV12-3 or TRBV12-4 and TRBJ2-2; 9 positions agree with TRBD2. The CDR3 runs 16 residues. The V gene end was trimmed by 6 bases and the J gene end by 1 base; junction bases not matched to a gene: 6. CDR3 loop: CASRDLAGLNTGELFF. The CDR3 nucleotides read TGTGCCAGCAGGGACCTAGCGGGACTGAACACCGGGGAGCTGTTTTTT.

The chain carries TRBV6-1 and TRBJ1-4; D gene ambiguous. Germline CDR1 and CDR2: MNHNS and SASEGT. The CDR3 is 15 residues long. The V gene lost 11 bases and the J gene lost 4 bases, with 20 bases spanning the gap. CDR3 loop: CASRPEAQINEKLFF. CDR3 in DNA: TGTGCCTCCCGACCGGAGGCACAGATTAATGAAAAACTGTTTTTT.

The chain is built from TRBV12-3 or TRBV12-4 and TRBJ2-5; D not resolved. This CDR3 region has 14 residues. V shed 2 bases and J shed 5 bases, with 12 bases lying between them. CDR3: CASSLRSRPETQYF. CDR3 sequence (DNA): TGTGCCAGCAGTTTACGGTCTAGACCCGAGACCCAGTACTTC.

This chain connects TRBV19 to TRBJ2-5, with 8 bases that match TRBD2. J gave up 1 base and V 3 bases, and 4 bases lay outside the gene matches. Germline CDR1 LNHDA, CDR2 SQIVND (reference sequence). The CDR3 is 15 amino acids. The chain's CDR3 is CASSMSSGLQETQYF. The CDR3 bases are TGTGCCAGTAGTATGTCTAGCGGGCTCCAAGAGACCCAGTACTTC.

This chain connects TRBV20-1 to TRBJ2-7, with TRBD2 as a possible D gene (6 bases). V was pared by 0 bases and J by 5 bases, with 17 bases between. This CDR3 has 15 residues. Per germline, CDR1 DFQATT and CDR2 SNEGSKA (reference sequence). CDR3 DNA sequence: TGCAGTGCTAGAGATTTGGAGGGCCCAGAGGACGAGCAGTACTTC. Residues: CSARDLEGPEDEQYF.

To note about this clonotype: This CDR3 fails to terminate in the conserved phenylalanine or tryptophan, so it likely reflects a read error. V usage is TRBV28 and J usage is TRBJ2-7, with D hard to call. The germline V and J ends were trimmed by 3 bases and 4 bases, with 4 bases remaining between them. The CDR3 is 11 residues long. Germline CDR1 and CDR2: MDHEN and SYDVKM. This chain's CDR3 is CASSFGYEQYL. DNA for the CDR3: TGTGCCAGCAGTTTTGGATACGAGCAGTACTTA.

This clonotype has just a few counts. The chain uses TRBV20-1 and TRBJ2-2; the D gene is possibly TRBD2 (5 bases). Between the trimmed V and J ends, which lost 6 bases and 6 bases, there was a span of 11 bases. In germline, CDR1 is DFQATT, CDR2 SNEGSKA (reference sequence). The CDR3 covers 12 residues. CDR3 loop: CSAPGRAGELFF. The CDR3, as DNA: TGCAGTGCCCCGGGGAGAGCCGGGGAGCTGTTTTTT.

The table lists this clonotype with many counts. The genes are TRBV3-1 and TRBJ2-1; D call uncertain. CDR3 length: 11 residues. V was shortened by 4 bases and J by 8 bases, with 6 bases between the two germline ends. The germline CDR1 and CDR2 sequences are LGHDT and YNNKEL (reference sequence). CDR3 residues: CASSLGHEQFF. The CDR3 DNA reads as TGTGCCAGCAGCCTGGGTCATGAGCAGTTCTTC.

Many counts were recorded for this clonotype. The rearrangement joins TRBV7-9 to TRBJ2-5; TRBD1 or TRBD2 may be the D gene (5 bases each). V was clipped by 5 bases and J by 2 bases, with 9 bases between them. The CDR3 has 13 residues. Per the germline V gene, CDR1 is SEHNR and CDR2 is FQNEAQ (reference sequence). The CDR3 region has the DNA TGTGCCAGCAGCGGGACCGCACAAGAGACCCAGTACTTC. This sequence encodes CASSGTAQETQYF.

This clonotype has more than one count but fewer than ten. The V and J genes are TRBV27 and TRBJ2-1; a possible D gene is TRBD2 (6 bases). This CDR3 has 16 amino acids. Germline V gene sequence: CDR1 MNHEY, CDR2 SMNVEV (reference sequence). V lost 3 bases and J lost 3, with 15 bases in between. The CDR3 protein is CASSLGRQGGYNEQFF. The CDR3, as DNA: TGTGCCAGCAGTTTGGGGAGGCAGGGCGGCTACAATGAGCAGTTCTTC.

This clonotype was counted ten times or more. This chain connects TRBV7-9 to TRBJ1-2; no clear D. Trimming left V 5 bases short and J 7 bases short, with 8 bases between. This CDR3 region has 11 residues. Germline V gives CDR1 SEHNR, CDR2 FQNEAQ (reference sequence). CDR3 coding DNA: TGTGCCAGCAGCATCGACGCTGGCTACACCTTC. Translating gives CASSIDAGYTF.